This record looks at one T cell receptor (beta chain) sequence and its context. V lost 7 bases to trimming and J lost 1 base; unmatched junction nucleotides: 2. The CDR3 consists of 13 residues. Germline-derived CDR1 and CDR2 are MNHEY and SMNVEV (reference sequence). The method was immunoSEQ multiplex PCR; TCRdb's version includes in-frame clones alone and lacks a portion of them. In the table there are 10,000 or so clones, 77% of which are singletons. The entry originates in a study of immune evolution from preneoplasia to lung adenocarcinoma. The sample comprised FFPE lung adenocarcinoma in situ tissue. The sequence came from a person aged 55-85 years with lung adenocarcinoma. The gene calls are TRBV27 and TRBJ1-1; 8 bases are a match to TRBD1. The CDR3: CASTTGGNTEAFF. The CDR3 DNA reads as TGTGCCAGCACCACAGGGGGGAACACTGAAGCTTTCTTT.